What follows are 5 T cell receptor beta chains derived from one specimen sequenced in a study of sequential checkpoint blockade in melanoma. Treatment given: randomized to nivolumab then ipilimumab (arm A) or the reverse (arm B). The method was immunoSEQ multiplex PCR; TCRdb's version includes in-frame clones alone and lacks a portion of them. The sample has about 16,000 clones; 93% are singletons. This specimen was CD8+ T cells sorted from blood (inferred from file names), taken from a patient given nivolumab and ipilimumab in sequence. The origin of the receptors is a human donor with melanoma.

The chain has TRBV18 and TRBJ2-7, with 9 bases fitting TRBD1. CDR1 KGHSH and CDR2 LQKENI come from the germline V gene. CDR3 size: 15 residues. V shed 2 bases and J 4 bases; nucleotides not matched to a gene: 6. The CDR3 DNA is TGTGCCAGCTCACCATCCGGACAGGGGCTTTACGAGCAGTACTTC. Amino acid sequence: CASSPSGQGLYEQYF.

The rearrangement uses TRBV5-1 and TRBJ1-2; 10 bases align to TRBD1. Germline V CDR1 and CDR2: SGHRS, YFSETQ. There are 15 residues in the CDR3. J gave up 3 bases and V 3 bases, and 5 bases lay outside the gene matches. CDR3 protein: CASSYGQGGDYGYTF. The CDR3 DNA reads TGCGCCAGCAGCTATGGACAGGGGGGGGACTATGGCTACACCTTC. Full variable domain (rest looked up from reference TRBV5-1 and TRBJ1-2): KAGVTQTPRYLIKTRGQQVTLSCSPISGHRSVSWYQQTPGQGLQFLFEYFSETQRNKGNFPGRFSGRQFSNSRSEMNVSTLELGDSALYLCASSYGQGGDYGYTFGSGTRLTVV.

The DNA for the CDR3 is TGTGCCAGCAGCTTAAACAGTTACGAGCAGTACTTC. Translating it yields CASSLNSYEQYF. The rearrangement joins TRBV5-4 to TRBJ2-7; D remains ambiguous. The V and J ends lost 2 bases and 4 bases respectively, with 7 bases between them. CDR1 and CDR2 from the germline V gene are SGHNT and YYREEE (reference sequence). This CDR3 region has 12 residues.

This chain connects TRBV25-1 to TRBJ1-5, with D perhaps matching TRBD1 (5 bases). The CDR3 totals 14 residues. V shed 0 bases and J shed 9 bases, with 12 bases lying between them. The V gene's germline CDR1 is MGHDK and CDR2 SYGVNS. The CDR3 here is CASSEYNRGTPQHF. Written as DNA, the CDR3 is TGTGCCAGCAGTGAATATAATCGGGGGACGCCCCAGCATTTT.

The V gene is TRBV6-4, the J gene TRBJ2-7; perhaps TRBD2 as D (5 bases). Looked up from germline, CDR1 is MRHNA and CDR2 is SNTAGT. V was clipped by 8 bases and J by 2 bases, with 16 bases between them. This CDR3 region has 14 residues. The CDR3 loop reads CASDVLKRAYEQYV. The CDR3 nucleotides read TGTGCCAGCGACGTGCTCAAGAGGGCCTACGAGCAGTACGTC.